Listed below are T cell receptor beta chains from one sample, sequenced in a study of blood T cell repertoires in COVID-19. Some clones are missing from TCRdb's copy, which holds only in-frame ones; the method was immunoSEQ multiplex PCR. The profile shows 250,000 to 350,000 clones, roughly nine tenths of them singletons. The sample was peripheral blood. Receptors originate from a woman aged 45 to 65 who had recovered from COVID-19. Each CDR3 is given with its conserved first and last residue. A D gene is named only where the DNA matches it firmly. Clone size appears in some rows only: once, few, many, or a class for an expanded clone.

.	TRBV5-1	TRBJ1-1	TRBD1	TGCGCCAGCAGCTCACTTAGGGGGACAGGGGACCCCAAGGGCACTGAAGCTTTCTTT	CASSSLRGTGDPKGTEAFF
.	TRBV6-1	TRBJ2-3	.	TGTGCCAGCAGTGACAGATCAGATACGCAGTATTTT	CASSDRSDTQYF
.	TRBV25-1	TRBJ1-6	.	TGTGCCAGCAGTGCCCAGGGGAATTCACCCCTCCACTTT	CASSAQGNSPLHF
once	TRBV27	TRBJ1-6	TRBD1	TGTGCCAGCAGTTGGGTACAGGGGGATTCACCCCTCCACTTT	CASSWVQGDSPLHF
.	TRBV27	TRBJ1-1	.	TGTGCCAGCAAGGGAGGGGGCACTGAAGCTTTCTTT	CASKGGGTEAFF
.	TRBV13	TRBJ2-7	.	TGTGCCAGCAGCTCGAGCTCCTACGAGCAGTACTTC	CASSSSSYEQYF
.	TRBV14	TRBJ2-5	TRBD1	TGTGCCAGCAGACTCGGGACAGCCCTCTTGGGAGAGACCCAGTACTTC	CASRLGTALLGETQYF
.	TRBV19	TRBJ2-2	.	TGTGCCAGTAGTACTGGCCGCGGAGGGGGGGAGCTGTTTTTT	CASSTGRGGGELFF
.	TRBV28	TRBJ2-1	TRBD2	TGTGCCGGCGGGAGAAGGTATGAGCAGTTCTTC	CAGGRRYEQFF
once	TRBV28	TRBJ1-4	.	TGTGCCAGCAGTCGCCGGGAGGAAAAACTGTTTTTT	CASSRREEKLFF
.	TRBV29-1	TRBJ1-2	.	TGCAGCGCTCCGAAGGGGGAGGGCTATGGCTACACCTTC	CSAPKGEGYGYTF
.	TRBV12-5	TRBJ1-3	TRBD1	TGTGCTAGTGGACCTACAGGGGGCGATGGAAACACCATATATTTT	CASGPTGGDGNTIYF
.	TRBV28	TRBJ1-4	.	TGTGCCAGCAGTTTATTGTGGCAGGAAAAACTGTTTTTT	CASSLLWQEKLFF
.	TRBV5-8	TRBJ2-5	TRBD2	TGTGCCAGCAGCTTGACTTGGGTAGCGGGGTTTCCTAAAGAGACCCAGTACTTC	CASSLTWVAGFPKETQYF
.	TRBV7-2	TRBJ1-5	TRBD1	TGTGCCAGCAGCTCGGGACAGGGGGTCCAGGTGGGTCAGCCCCAGCATTTT	CASSSGQGVQVGQPQHF
.	TRBV2	TRBJ2-7	TRBD1	TGTGCCAGCACATCCGGGACAGGGCACTACGAGCAGTACTTC	CASTSGTGHYEQYF
once	TRBV12-3/TRBV12-4	TRBJ1-2	.	TGTGCCAGCATTTTTTTCGAGGGCTATGGCTACACCTTC	CASIFFEGYGYTF
.	TRBV6-2/TRBV6-3	TRBJ2-5	.	TGTGCCAGCAGTTACTGGGGCTTTAAGACCCAGTACTTC	CASSYWGFKTQYF
.	TRBV11-2	TRBJ2-5	TRBD1	TGTGCCAGCAGCTTAGAATGGGACAGGGTGACGGAGACCCAGTACTTC	CASSLEWDRVTETQYF
.	TRBV27	TRBJ1-1	.	TGTGCCAGCAGAGTGGCGGATCCGGTGGGCACTGAAGCTTTCTTT	CASRVADPVGTEAFF
.	TRBV19	TRBJ1-3	.	TGTGCCAGTAGTTACCGACTAAAAGCCTCTGGAAACACCATATATTTT	CASSYRLKASGNTIYF
.	TRBV2	TRBJ1-1	TRBD1	TGTGCCAGCAGTCAGGATACAGGGGGCGCGGTTGACACTGAAGCTTTCTTT	CASSQDTGGAVDTEAFF
.	TRBV7-2	TRBJ1-5	.	TGTGCCAGCAGCTTAGGGTCAGGGGGCAATCAGCCCCAGCATTTT	CASSLGSGGNQPQHF
.	TRBV6-1	TRBJ2-3	.	TGTGCCAGCAGTGAAGCGAACCTAGTTGGGGATACGCAGTATTTT	CASSEANLVGDTQYF
.	TRBV18	TRBJ1-2	.	TGTGCCAGCTCACCAAACCCTGACAGGTCTATCTATGGCTACACCTTC	CASSPNPDRSIYGYTF
few	TRBV15	TRBJ1-2	.	TGTGCCACCAGCAGGCTTCTAGGTGAGAACTATGGCTACACCTTC	CATSRLLGENYGYTF
.	TRBV11-2	TRBJ1-4	.	TGTGCCAGCAGCTTACGGGGGGCAGCAACTAATGAAAAACTGTTTTTT	CASSLRGAATNEKLFF
once	TRBV25-1	TRBJ2-1	TRBD2	TGTGCCAGCAGTGAATCGGGGGGAGGATGGAATGAGCAGTTCTTC	CASSESGGGWNEQFF
many	TRBV7-2	TRBJ1-1	TRBD1	TGTGCCAGCAGTTTACAGGGGGCCAGAGAAGCTTTCTTT	CASSLQGAREAFF
once	TRBV9	TRBJ1-1	.	TGTGCCAGCAGCGCCGGAACAGGGCTCGCTTTCTTT	CASSAGTGLAFF
.	TRBV6-2/TRBV6-3	TRBJ2-1	.	TGTGCCAGCAGTCTATCCAACGGGGTTGACGAGCAGTTCTTC	CASSLSNGVDEQFF
.	TRBV7-3	TRBJ1-2	TRBD1	TGTGCCAGCAGCTTAAGCCCGGACAGGGGGCAATATAACTATGGCTACACCTTC	CASSLSPDRGQYNYGYTF
.	TRBV24-1	TRBJ2-7	TRBD2	TGTGCCACCAGTGATTCCCGCGCAAGGACTAGCGGGAGCCACGAGCAGTACTTC	CATSDSRARTSGSHEQYF
.	TRBV5-1	TRBJ1-6	TRBD1	TGCGCCAGCAGCATCGGACAGGGCAATTCACCCCTCCACTTT	CASSIGQGNSPLHF
.	TRBV5-4	TRBJ1-2	TRBD1	TGTGCCAGCAGCTTACAGGGGCGGTACTATGGCTACACCTTC	CASSLQGRYYGYTF
once	TRBV6-5	TRBJ2-4	.	TGTGCCAGCAGTTACACAGGACAGTATTTCAACATTCAGTACTTC	CASSYTGQYFNIQYF
.	TRBV19	TRBJ1-2	TRBD1	TGTGCCAGTAGTATCACAGGGGGCGACTATGGCTACACCTTC	CASSITGGDYGYTF
.	TRBV19	TRBJ2-6	.	TGTGCCAGCCAGGGGAGGGGCGTCTTAAGAGCTGGGGCCAACGTCCTGACTTTC	CASQGRGVLRAGANVLTF
.	TRBV4-2	TRBJ1-2	.	TGTGCCAGCAGCCAAGATCGACAGAGGAGTTTCTATGGCTACACCTTC	CASSQDRQRSFYGYTF
.	TRBV2	TRBJ1-5	TRBD1	TGTGCCAGCAGTGACGGCAGGGGGGTGCAGCCCCAGCATTTT	CASSDGRGVQPQHF
.	TRBV3-1/TRBV3-2	TRBJ1-5	TRBD1	TGTGCCAGCAGCCAAAGGGGACAGGGGAATCAGCCCCAGCATTTT	CASSQRGQGNQPQHF
.	TRBV6-5	TRBJ2-3	.	TGTGCCAGCAGTTACGGGGGGTTGGTAGCAGATACGCAGTATTTT	CASSYGGLVADTQYF
.	TRBV7-2	TRBJ1-5	.	TGTGCCAGCAGCTTAGACTCGTACAATCAGCCCCAGCATTTT	CASSLDSYNQPQHF
once	TRBV5-4	TRBJ2-1	.	TGTGCCAGCAGCTTGGCCGGGGTTAGCTCCTACAATGAGCAGTTCTTC	CASSLAGVSSYNEQFF
few	TRBV12-3/TRBV12-4	TRBJ1-2	.	TGTGCCAGCACCTTGGGAGGGGACTATGGCTACACCTTC	CASTLGGDYGYTF
many	TRBV6-5	TRBJ1-2	.	TGTGCCAGCAACCAGGGGACTGGCTACACCTTC	CASNQGTGYTF
.	TRBV30	TRBJ1-1	.	TGTGCCTGTGAAACAGGGCGCCCTGAAGCTTTCTTT	CACETGRPEAFF
.	TRBV12-5	TRBJ1-1	.	TGTGCTAGTGGGGCTGAGAAAGTAAGACAGAACACTGAAGCTTTCTTT	CASGAEKVRQNTEAFF
.	TRBV7-2	TRBJ2-5	.	TGTGCCAGCAGCTTAGAATATGCAGGGGACCAAGAGACCCAGTACTTC	CASSLEYAGDQETQYF
.	TRBV6-1	TRBJ2-3	TRBD2	TGTGCCAGCAGTGAACTAGCGGGAGGGCCAGATACGCAGTATTTT	CASSELAGGPDTQYF
.	TRBV7-2	TRBJ2-7	TRBD2	TGTGCCAGCAGCTTGATGGGAGGGCCTTACGAGCAGTACTTC	CASSLMGGPYEQYF
once	TRBV7-7	TRBJ2-2	.	TGTGCTAGCTCGGCGGGCGTGCTCGGGGAGCTGTTTTTT	CASSAGVLGELFF
.	TRBV9	TRBJ2-7	TRBD2	TGTGCCAGCAGCGTTAGCGGGAGTGGTCATAACGAGCAGTACTTC	CASSVSGSGHNEQYF
.	TRBV5-4	TRBJ2-7	TRBD2	TGTGCCAGCAGCGCGGGGGGGACGGCGACTTCCTACGAGCAGTACTTC	CASSAGGTATSYEQYF
.	TRBV27	TRBJ2-7	TRBD1	TGTGCCAGCAGCCCAATTTGGACAGGGGGCGGGGAGCAGTACTTC	CASSPIWTGGGEQYF
.	TRBV30	TRBJ2-1	.	TGTGCCTGGAGTGCCTATCGATATGAGCAGTTCTTC	CAWSAYRYEQFF
.	TRBV7-2	TRBJ1-1	.	TGTGCCAGCGGGAGTGAATACACTGAAGCTTTCTTT	CASGSEYTEAFF
.	TRBV27	TRBJ2-6	TRBD1	TGTGCCAGCAGTTACAACAGGGGGTCGGGGGCCAACGTCCTGACTTTC	CASSYNRGSGANVLTF
.	TRBV27	TRBJ1-1	.	TGTGCCAGCAGTTTATCGGGGGCCCACACTGAAGCTTTCTTT	CASSLSGAHTEAFF